This TCR beta chain is from a study of CXCR3-negative and CXCR3-positive naive CD8 T cells. Per germline, CDR1 SQVTM and CDR2 ANQGSEA. The CDR3 totals 12 residues. TRB cDNA libraries were made by UMI-labeled 5' RACE. TCRdb reanalyzed the 5' RACE reads and collapses them to one entry per CDR3 protein, without DNA. This sample's table has 100,000 to 150,000 distinct CDR3 sequences. The sequence was obtained from a human donor in good health. Some clones in this sample may be carry-over from other donors' samples. Sample: naive CXCR3- CD8+ T cells from blood. Subset in this sample: CD45RO-CCR7+CD27+CD95- naive CD8+ T cells lacking CXCR3 (TNR3-). The chain is built from TRBV29-1 and TRBJ1-1. CDR3 amino acids: CTVLKAGTEAFF.